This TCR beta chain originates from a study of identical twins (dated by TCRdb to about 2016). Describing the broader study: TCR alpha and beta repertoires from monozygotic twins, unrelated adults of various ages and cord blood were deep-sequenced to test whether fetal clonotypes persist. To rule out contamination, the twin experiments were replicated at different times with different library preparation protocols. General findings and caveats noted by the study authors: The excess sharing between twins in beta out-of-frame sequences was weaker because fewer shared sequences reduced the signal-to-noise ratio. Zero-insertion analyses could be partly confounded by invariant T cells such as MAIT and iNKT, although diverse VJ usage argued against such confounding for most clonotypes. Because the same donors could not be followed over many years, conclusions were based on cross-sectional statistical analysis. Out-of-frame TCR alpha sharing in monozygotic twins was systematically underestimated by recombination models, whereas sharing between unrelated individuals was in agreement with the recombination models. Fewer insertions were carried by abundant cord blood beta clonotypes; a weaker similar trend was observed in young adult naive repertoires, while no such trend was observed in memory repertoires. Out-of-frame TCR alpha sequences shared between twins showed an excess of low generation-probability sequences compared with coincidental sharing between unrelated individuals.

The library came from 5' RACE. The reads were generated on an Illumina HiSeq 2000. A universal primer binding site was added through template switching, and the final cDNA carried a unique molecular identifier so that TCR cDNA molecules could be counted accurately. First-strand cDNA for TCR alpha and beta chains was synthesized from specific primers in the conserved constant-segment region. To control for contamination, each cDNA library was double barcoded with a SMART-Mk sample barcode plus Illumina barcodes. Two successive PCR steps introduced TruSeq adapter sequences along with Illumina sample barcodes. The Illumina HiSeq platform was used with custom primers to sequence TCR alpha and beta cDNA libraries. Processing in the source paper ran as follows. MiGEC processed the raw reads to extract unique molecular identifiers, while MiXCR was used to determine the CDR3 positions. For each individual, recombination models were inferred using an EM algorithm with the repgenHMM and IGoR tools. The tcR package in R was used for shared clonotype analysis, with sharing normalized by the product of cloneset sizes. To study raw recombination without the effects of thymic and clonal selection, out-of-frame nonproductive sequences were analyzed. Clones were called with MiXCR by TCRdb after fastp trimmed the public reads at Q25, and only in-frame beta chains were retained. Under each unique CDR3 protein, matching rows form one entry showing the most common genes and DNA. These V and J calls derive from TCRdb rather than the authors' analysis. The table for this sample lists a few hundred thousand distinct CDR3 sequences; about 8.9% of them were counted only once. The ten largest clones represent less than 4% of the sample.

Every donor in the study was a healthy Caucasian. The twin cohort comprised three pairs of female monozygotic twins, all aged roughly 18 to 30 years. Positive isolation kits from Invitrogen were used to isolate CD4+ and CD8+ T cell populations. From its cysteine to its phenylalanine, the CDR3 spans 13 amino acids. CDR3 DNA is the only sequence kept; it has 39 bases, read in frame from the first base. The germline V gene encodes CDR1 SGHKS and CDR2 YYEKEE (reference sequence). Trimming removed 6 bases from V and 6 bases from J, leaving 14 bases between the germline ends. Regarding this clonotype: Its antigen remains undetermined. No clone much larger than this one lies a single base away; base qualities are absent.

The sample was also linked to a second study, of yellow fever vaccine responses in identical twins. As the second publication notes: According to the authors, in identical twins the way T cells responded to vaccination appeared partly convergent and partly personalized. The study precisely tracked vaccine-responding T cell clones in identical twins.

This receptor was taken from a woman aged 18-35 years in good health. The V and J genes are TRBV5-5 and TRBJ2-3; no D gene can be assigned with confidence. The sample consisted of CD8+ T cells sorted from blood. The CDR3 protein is CASIPTAPDTQYF. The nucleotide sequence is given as TGTGCCAGCATTCCTACCGCTCCGGATACGCAGTATTTT.